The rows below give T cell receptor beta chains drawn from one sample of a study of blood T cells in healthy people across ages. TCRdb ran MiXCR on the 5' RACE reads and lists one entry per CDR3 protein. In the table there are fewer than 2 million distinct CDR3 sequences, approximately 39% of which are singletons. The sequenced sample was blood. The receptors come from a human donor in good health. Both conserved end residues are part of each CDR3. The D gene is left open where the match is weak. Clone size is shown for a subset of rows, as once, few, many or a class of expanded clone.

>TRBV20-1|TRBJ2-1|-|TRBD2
TGCAGTGCCCGACTAGCGGGGTTCTCATACAATGAGCAGTTCTTC
CSARLAGFSYNEQFF
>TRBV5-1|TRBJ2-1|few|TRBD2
TGCGCCAGCAGCTTGGCTCGTAGCGGGGGGGTTGACGATGAGCAGTTCTTC
CASSLARSGGVDDEQFF
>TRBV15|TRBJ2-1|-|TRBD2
TGTGCCACCAGCAGAGGAGGGGCTAGCGGTGCCCACAATGAGCAGTTCTTC
CATSRGGASGAHNEQFF
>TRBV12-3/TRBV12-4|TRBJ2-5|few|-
TGTGCCAGCAGTAAGACCCAGTACTTC
CASSKTQYF
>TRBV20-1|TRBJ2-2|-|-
TGCAGTGCTAGAGCCGTGAATGGGGCCGGGGAGCTGTTTTTT
CSARAVNGAGELFF
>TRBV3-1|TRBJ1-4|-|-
TGTGCCAGCAGCTATGTTTGGGGACCTAATGAAAAACTGTTTTTT
CASSYVWGPNEKLFF
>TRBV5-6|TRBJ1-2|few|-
TGTGCCAGCAGCCCGCCGGGGGGCGGACCCCATAACTATGGCTACACCTTC
CASSPPGGGPHNYGYTF
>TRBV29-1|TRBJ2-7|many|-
TGCAGCGTTGTGAGAGGCGGCTCCTACGAGCAGTACTTC
CSVVRGGSYEQYF
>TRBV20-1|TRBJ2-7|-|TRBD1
TGCAGTGCGCTACAGGGGTCGGTCTACGAGCAGTACTTC
CSALQGSVYEQYF
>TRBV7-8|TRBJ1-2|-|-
TGTGCCAGCAGCTTAGCTAATGTGGCGGGCGGGAGCTATGGCTACACCTTC
CASSLANVAGGSYGYTF
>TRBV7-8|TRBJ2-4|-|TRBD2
TGTGCCAGCAGCTTTTTGGTTGGGGGCCTAGCGGGAGTGGGAAACATTCAGTACTTC
CASSFLVGGLAGVGNIQYF
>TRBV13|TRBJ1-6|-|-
TGTGCCAGCAGCTTAGACGGGACATATCATTCACCCCTCCACTTT
CASSLDGTYHSPLHF
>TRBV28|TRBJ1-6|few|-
TGTGCCACCTCCACTGTAAATTCACCCCTCCACTTT
CATSTVNSPLHF
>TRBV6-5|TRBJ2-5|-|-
TGTGCCAGCGGTTTTCTGGACGGAGGCCATCTGGGGGAGACCCAGTACTTC
CASGFLDGGHLGETQYF
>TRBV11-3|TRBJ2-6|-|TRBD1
TGTGCCAGCAGCTTAGGACCACAGGGGTCTGGGGCCAACGTCCTGACTTTC
CASSLGPQGSGANVLTF
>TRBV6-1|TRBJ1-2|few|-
TGTGCCAGCAGCGTATCAAGGTTTGATGGCTACACCTTC
CASSVSRFDGYTF
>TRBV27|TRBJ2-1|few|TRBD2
TGTGCCAGCAGCATTATAGCGGGGGCCCTACATGAGCAGTTCTTC
CASSIIAGALHEQFF
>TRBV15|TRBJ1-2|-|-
TGTGCCACCAGCAGAGATGCGGCAGGAGTCTATGGCTACACCTTC
CATSRDAAGVYGYTF
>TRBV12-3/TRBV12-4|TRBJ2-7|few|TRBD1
TGTGCCAGCAGTCGACAGGGGTTTAACGAGCAGTACTTC
CASSRQGFNEQYF
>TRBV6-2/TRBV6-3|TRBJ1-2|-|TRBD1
TGTGCCAGCAGACTCCGGGACAGGGGGCCTGACTATGGCTACACCTTC
CASRLRDRGPDYGYTF
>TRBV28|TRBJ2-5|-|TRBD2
TGTGCCGGCTCCGAACCGGGACTAGCTGAGACCCAGTACTTC
CAGSEPGLAETQYF
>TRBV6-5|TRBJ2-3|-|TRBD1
TGTGCCAGCAGTTACTCGGGACAGTACACAGATACGCAGTATTTT
CASSYSGQYTDTQYF
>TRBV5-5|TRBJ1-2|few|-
TGTGCCAGCAGCATCCCCGGGAGGTGGGGCTACACCTTC
CASSIPGRWGYTF
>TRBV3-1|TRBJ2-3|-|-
TGTGCCAGCACCACGACCGGGATGGGACTTTCCGAGCAGTATTTT
CASTTTGMGLSEQYF
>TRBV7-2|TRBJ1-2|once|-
TGTGCCAGCAGCTTAGAAACAGGGTATGGCTGCACCTTC
CASSLETGYGCTF
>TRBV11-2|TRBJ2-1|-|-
TGTGCCAGCAGGAATGGATACAATGAGCAGTTCTTC
CASRNGYNEQFF
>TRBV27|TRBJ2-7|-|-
TGTGCTAGCAGTTCCCTAAGTGCCTGGGCTCACGAGCAGTACTTC
CASSSLSAWAHEQYF
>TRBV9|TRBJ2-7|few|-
TGTGCCAGCAGCGTAGCGTCCGCCGGGGTTGAGCAGTACTTC
CASSVASAGVEQYF
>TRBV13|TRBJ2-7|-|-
TGTGCCAGCAGCTCCACTCCTAAACACCACGAGCAGTACTTC
CASSSTPKHHEQYF
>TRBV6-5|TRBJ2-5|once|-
TGTGCCAGCAGTGTTACCGGGGGTGAAGAGACCCAGTACTTC
CASSVTGGEETQYF
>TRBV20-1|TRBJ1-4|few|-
TGCAGTGCTAGAGATCTCGAGTATAATGAAAAACTGTTTTTT
CSARDLEYNEKLFF
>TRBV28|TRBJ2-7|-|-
TGTGCCAGCAGTTTCTATATCTCTGGGGCGCGTTACGAGCAGTACTTC
CASSFYISGARYEQYF
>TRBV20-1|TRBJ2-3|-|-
TGCAGTGCTAGACTTCAAAGGAAGGGCAGGGTTTCAGCAGATACGCAGTATTTT
CSARLQRKGRVSADTQYF
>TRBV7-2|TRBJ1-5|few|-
TGTGCCAGCAGCTTATCAGGAGAGGATCAGCCCCAGCATTTT
CASSLSGEDQPQHF
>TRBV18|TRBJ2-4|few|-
TGTGCCAGCTCCGGACCGTACAAAAACATTCAGTACTTC
CASSGPYKNIQYF
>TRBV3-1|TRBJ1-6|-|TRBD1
TGTGCCAGCAGCTTTCGGGACAGGCGAAATTCACCCCTCCACTTT
CASSFRDRRNSPLHF
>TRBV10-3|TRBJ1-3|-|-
TGTGCCATCAGTGACCGTCCGGACATTGACACCATATATTTT
CAISDRPDIDTIYF
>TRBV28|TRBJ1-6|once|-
TGTGCCAGCAGTTTAATACCCTACTATAATTCACCCCTCCACTTT
CASSLIPYYNSPLHF
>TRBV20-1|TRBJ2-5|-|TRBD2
TGCAGTGCTAGACCTAGCGGGGGGGCCGCCCAAGAGACCCAGTACTTC
CSARPSGGAAQETQYF
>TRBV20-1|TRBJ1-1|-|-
TGCAGTGCTAGTGGTGGACACCAGAACACTGAAGCTTTCTTT
CSASGGHQNTEAFF
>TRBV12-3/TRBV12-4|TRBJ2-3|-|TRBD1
TGTGCCAGCAGTTCGAACAGGGGTAACGGAGATACGCAGTATTTT
CASSSNRGNGDTQYF
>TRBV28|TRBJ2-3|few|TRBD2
TGTGCCAGCAGTTTACGGGGCGGGGGATCGCAGTATTTT
CASSLRGGGSQYF
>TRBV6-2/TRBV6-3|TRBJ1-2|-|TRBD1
TGTGCCAGCAGCCAGACAGGGGAAGCCTATGGCTACACCTTC
CASSQTGEAYGYTF
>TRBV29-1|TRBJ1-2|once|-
TGCAGCGTCGGTCCGGGGCGGCTTTCTAACTATGGCTACACCTTC
CSVGPGRLSNYGYTF
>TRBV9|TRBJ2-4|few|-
TGTGCCAGCAGCGCGGGACAAGGCATTCAGTACTTC
CASSAGQGIQYF
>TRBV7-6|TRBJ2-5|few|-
TGTGCCAGCAGCCACGAGCCTAGGGCCCAAGAGACCCAGTACTTC
CASSHEPRAQETQYF
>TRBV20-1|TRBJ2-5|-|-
TGCAGTGCTAGGGGCCTGTACCAAGGGACCCAGTACTTC
CSARGLYQGTQYF
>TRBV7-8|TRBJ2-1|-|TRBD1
TGTGCCAGCAGCTACGGACAGGTCAAGTTCTTC
CASSYGQVKFF
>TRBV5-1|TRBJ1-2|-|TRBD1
TGCGCCAGCAGCGCCGGACAGGGGGCCGGCTATGGCTACACCTTC
CASSAGQGAGYGYTF
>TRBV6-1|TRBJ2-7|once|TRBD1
TGTGCCAGCAGTATCCTCACAGGGGCCTACGAGCAGTACTTC
CASSILTGAYEQYF
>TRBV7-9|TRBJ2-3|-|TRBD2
TGTGCCAGCGGACTAGATCCTTATAGCCCCTATACGCAGTATTTT
CASGLDPYSPYTQYF
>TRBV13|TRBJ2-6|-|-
TGTGCCAGCAGCTTACGGGGTAGGACTGGGGCCAACGTCCTGACTTTC
CASSLRGRTGANVLTF
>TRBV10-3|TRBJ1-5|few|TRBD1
TGTGCCATCAGTGAGCTGACAGGGGGTGATCAGCCCCAGCATTTT
CAISELTGGDQPQHF
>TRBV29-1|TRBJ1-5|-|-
TGCAGCGTTTCCTTAGAGGGTTCCTATAGCAATCAGCCCCAGCATTTT
CSVSLEGSYSNQPQHF
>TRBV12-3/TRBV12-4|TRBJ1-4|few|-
TGTGCCAGTTCATCAGGGCAGGGTAATGAAAAACTGTTTTTT
CASSSGQGNEKLFF
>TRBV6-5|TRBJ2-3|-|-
TGTGCCAGCAGTTACGGGACGGGGCCAGGGGATACGCAGTATTTT
CASSYGTGPGDTQYF
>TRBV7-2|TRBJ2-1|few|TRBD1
TGTGCCAGCAGCTTCTCGGCGTGGACAGGGCAAGGTGAGCAGTTCTTC
CASSFSAWTGQGEQFF
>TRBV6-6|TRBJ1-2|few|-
TGTGCCAGCAGCCTGCCCGGGGAAAAAGGCTACACCTTC
CASSLPGEKGYTF
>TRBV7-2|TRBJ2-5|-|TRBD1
TGTGCCAGCAGCGTACCTTCTGGGACAGCACAAGAGACCCAGTACTTC
CASSVPSGTAQETQYF
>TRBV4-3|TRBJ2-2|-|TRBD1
TGCGCCAGCAGCCTCGGGACAGGGGGCGCGGGCGGGGAGCTGTTTTTT
CASSLGTGGAGGELFF